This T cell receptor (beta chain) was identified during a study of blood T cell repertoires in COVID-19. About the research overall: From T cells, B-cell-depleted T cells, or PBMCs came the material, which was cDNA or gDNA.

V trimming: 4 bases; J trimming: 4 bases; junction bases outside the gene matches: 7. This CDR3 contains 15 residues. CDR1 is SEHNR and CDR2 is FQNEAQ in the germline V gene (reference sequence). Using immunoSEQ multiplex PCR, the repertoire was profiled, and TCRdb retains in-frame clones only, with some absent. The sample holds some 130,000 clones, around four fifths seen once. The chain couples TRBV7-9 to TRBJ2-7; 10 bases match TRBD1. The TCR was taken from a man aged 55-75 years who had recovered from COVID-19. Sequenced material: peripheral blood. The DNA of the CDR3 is TGTGCCAGCAGCTGGCGACAGGGGGCGAGGTACGAGCAGTACTTC. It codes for CASSWRQGARYEQYF.